Below are 17 T cell receptor beta chains sequenced from a single sample in a study of cytomegalovirus exposure and HLA in healthy donors. PCR primers comprised 60 Vbeta and 13 Jbeta primers. The protocol was immunoSEQ multiplex PCR, while the TCRdb copy is restricted to in-frame clones and leaves out a portion. The sample lists over 130,000 clones, roughly four fifths occurring once. The specimen sequenced was PBMCs. The receptors were gathered from a male donor in good health and CMV-seronegative.

The V call is TRBV28, the J call TRBJ2-3; 8 positions match TRBD2. The germline gives CDR1 MDHEN, CDR2 SYDVKM. The CDR3 totals 17 residues. V was clipped by 2 bases and J by 5 bases; unmatched bases: 12. CDR3 nucleotide sequence: TGTGCCAGCAGTTTACCTCGAGCGGGACTAGATATAGATACGCAGTATTTT. This gives the protein CASSLPRAGLDIDTQYF.

CDR3 DNA sequence: TGTGCCAGCAGCCAAGAGTACCTAGACGGCAACAATCAGCCCCAGCATTTT. Translating gives CASSQEYLDGNNQPQHF. The chain is built from TRBV14 and TRBJ1-5; D ambiguous. V gave up 0 bases and J gave up 3 bases, with 15 bases separating them. The CDR3 consists of 17 residues. Per germline, CDR1 SGHDN and CDR2 FVKESK.

The V and J genes are TRBV5-6 and TRBJ2-2; 7 nucleotides agree with TRBD2. The CDR3 sequence is 16 residues long. Germline CDR1 is SGHDT and CDR2 is YYEEEE. The V and J ends lost 0 bases and 6 bases, in that order; junction bases with no gene match: 8. The CDR3 DNA follows: TGTGCCAGCAGCTTGGATGGCGGGAGCCGAGCCGGGGAGCTGTTTTTT. This encodes CASSLDGGSRAGELFF.

This clone has more than one count but fewer than ten. The V call is TRBV6-5, the J call TRBJ1-2; the D gene is possibly TRBD1 (6 bases). Deletions cut 3 bases from V and 2 bases from J, with 10 bases between. The CDR3 runs to 14 residues. Germline V CDR1 and CDR2: MNHEY, SVGAGI. The CDR3 reads CASSYYQGNYGYTF. The CDR3 DNA is TGTGCCAGCAGTTATTATCAGGGGAACTATGGCTACACCTTC.

The CDR3 protein is CASRATLDYEQYF. The CDR3 nucleotides read TGTGCCAGCAGAGCCACCCTCGATTACGAGCAGTACTTC. The rearrangement uses TRBV11-2 and TRBJ2-7; D is uncertain. Trimming took 6 bases from V and 4 from J, leaving 13 bases between them. This CDR3 is 13 amino acids long. Germline loops: CDR1 SGHAT, CDR2 FQNNGV.

The chain couples TRBV29-1 to TRBJ2-5; possible D gene TRBD1, 6 bases. Trimming pared 3 bases from V and 5 bases from J, leaving 13 bases between. Germline V CDR1 and CDR2: SQVTM, ANQGSEA. The CDR3 contains 13 residues. This CDR3 is CSVDSGQGETQYF. DNA for the CDR3: TGCAGCGTTGATTCTGGCCAGGGGGAGACCCAGTACTTC. Based on the CDR3 plus reference TRBV29-1 and TRBJ2-5, the full variable domain is SAVISQKPSRDICQRGTSLTIQCQVDSQVTMMFWYRQQPGQSLTLIATANQGSEATYESGFVIDKFPISRPNLTFSTLTVSNMSPEDSSIYLCSVDSGQGETQYFGPGTRLLVL.

The chain couples TRBV2 to TRBJ1-5; TRBD1 aligns across 7 bases. The germline gives CDR1 SNHLY, CDR2 FYNNEI. The CDR3 sequence is 15 residues long. V was pared by 4 bases and J by 3 bases, with 6 bases of the junction left unmatched. This chain's CDR3 is CASSGGQLINQPQHF. Written as DNA, the CDR3 is TGTGCCAGCAGTGGGGGACAGTTGATCAATCAGCCCCAGCATTTT.

As to this clone: This specimen includes other DNA sequences encoding the same CDR3. The rearrangement uses TRBV27 and TRBJ2-3; the match to TRBD2 covers 7 bases. V shed 6 bases, J shed 1 base, and the junction held 10 bases outside the gene matches. The CDR3 is made up of 16 amino acids. CDR1 and CDR2 (germline): MNHEY, SMNVEV (reference sequence). DNA for the CDR3: TGTGCCAGCAGCTTCGTGCTGGCGGGAGGCACAGATACGCAGTATTTT. Translation gives CASSFVLAGGTDTQYF.

The chain carries TRBV4-3 and TRBJ2-1, with a weak D call TRBD2 (5 bases). The CDR3 runs to 15 residues. CDR1 is LGHNA and CDR2 is YSLEER in the germline V gene. V was pared by 1 base and J by 6 bases, with 13 bases between. The CDR3 DNA follows: TGCGCCAGCAGCCAAGCGCGGGTGTGGGGCAATGAGCAGTTCTTC. It codes for CASSQARVWGNEQFF.

This sequence joins TRBV30 and TRBJ2-3; 10 nucleotides agree with TRBD2. Germline V gene data show CDR1 as GTSNPN and CDR2 as SVGIG (reference sequence). The trim removed 3 bases at V and 1 base at J, leaving 4 bases unmatched. CDR3 length: 15 residues. The CDR3 DNA sequence: TGTGCCTGGAGACCACTAGCGGGGCGCACAGATACGCAGTATTTT. Amino acids: CAWRPLAGRTDTQYF. Drawing the rest from reference TRBV30 and TRBJ2-3, the complete variable domain is SQTIHQWPATLVQPVGSPLSLECTVEGTSNPNLYWYRQAAGRGLQLLFYSVGIGQISSEVPQNLSASRPQDRQFILSSKKLLLSDSGFYLCAWRPLAGRTDTQYFGPGTRLTVL.

Turning to this clone: Other DNA sequences within the sample encode an identical CDR3. V gene TRBV6-5 combines with J gene TRBJ1-5, with 9 positions matching TRBD1. V was pared by 5 bases and J by 5 bases, with 4 bases of the junction left unmatched. Germline V CDR1 and CDR2: MNHEY, SVGAGI. The CDR3 has 14 residues. CDR3 region: CASSVTGGDQPQHF. The CDR3 DNA sequence: TGTGCCAGCAGTGTCACAGGGGGCGATCAGCCCCAGCATTTT.

This chain connects TRBV29-1 to TRBJ2-1, with unresolved D. Trimming removed 5 bases at V and 3 bases at J, with 8 bases between. The CDR3 contains 12 residues. CDR1 is SQVTM, CDR2 ANQGSEA, per germline. The DNA for the CDR3 is TGCAGCGTTTGGTCAGACTACAATGAGCAGTTCTTC. Its translation: CSVWSDYNEQFF.

The chain recombines TRBV5-6 with TRBJ1-5; D unclear. Germline V gives CDR1 SGHDT, CDR2 YYEEEE. The CDR3 is made up of 14 amino acids. V was pared by 3 bases and J by 9 bases, with 16 bases between. CDR3 DNA: TGTGCCAGCAGCTCCGGGTGGGGAGATGCGCCCCAGCATTTT. Translation gives CASSSGWGDAPQHF.

The chain uses TRBV4-1 and TRBJ2-7; D is unresolved. The V and J ends lost 0 bases and 2 bases respectively, with 14 bases between them. The germline gives CDR1 MGHRA, CDR2 YSYEKL. The CDR3 has 16 amino acids. Here the CDR3 reads CASSQDQASSPYEQYF. The CDR3 DNA is TGCGCCAGCAGCCAAGATCAAGCCTCCTCTCCCTACGAGCAGTACTTC.

The chain recombines TRBV7-9 with TRBJ2-1, with 8 nucleotides matching TRBD1. Losses at the gene ends were 1 base for V and 4 bases for J; bases not matched to a gene: 6. The CDR3 sequence is 16 residues long. Per the germline V gene, CDR1 is SEHNR and CDR2 is FQNEAQ (reference sequence). The CDR3 sequence: CASSLVPRGHYNEQFF. The CDR3 DNA is TGTGCCAGCAGCTTAGTCCCCAGGGGGCATTACAATGAGCAGTTCTTC.

This clone was recorded a few times. The chain employs TRBV30 and TRBJ2-7, with a weak D call TRBD2 (5 bases). Germline CDR1 reads GTSNPN; CDR2 reads SVGIG (reference sequence). The CDR3 length is 11 residues. Trimming took off 5 bases at V and 5 bases at J, with 10 bases between the two ends. The CDR3 DNA is TGTGCCTGGCGAGGGTACGACGAGCAGTACTTC. This codes for CAWRGYDEQYF.

This chain joins TRBV2 and TRBJ2-5; 10 nucleotides line up with TRBD2. The better agreement between TRBJ2-7 and the DNA end casts doubt on the J call. This CDR3 spans 13 amino acids. Looked up from germline, CDR1 is SNHLY and CDR2 is FYNNEI. The CDR3 loop reads CASIPSGSYEQYF. The CDR3 coding sequence is TGTGCCAGCATCCCTAGCGGGAGCTACGAGCAGTACTTC.